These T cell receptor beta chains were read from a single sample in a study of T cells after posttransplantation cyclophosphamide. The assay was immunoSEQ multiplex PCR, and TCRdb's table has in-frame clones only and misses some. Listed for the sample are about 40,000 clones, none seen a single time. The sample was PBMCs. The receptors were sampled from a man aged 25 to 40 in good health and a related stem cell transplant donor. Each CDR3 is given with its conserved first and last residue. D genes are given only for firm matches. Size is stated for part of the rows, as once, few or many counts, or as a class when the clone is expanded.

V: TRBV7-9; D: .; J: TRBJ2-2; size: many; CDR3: CASSFSGYTGELFF; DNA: TGTGCCAGCAGTTTTAGCGGTTACACCGGGGAGCTGTTTTTT
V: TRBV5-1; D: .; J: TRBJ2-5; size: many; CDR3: CASSLMPGAKQETQYF; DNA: TGCGCCAGCAGCTTGATGCCAGGGGCGAAACAAGAGACCCAGTACTTC
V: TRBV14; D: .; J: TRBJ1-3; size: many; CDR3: CASSQPTPYRDGGNTIYF; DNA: TGTGCCAGCAGCCAACCTACTCCTTACAGGGATGGTGGAAACACCATATATTTT
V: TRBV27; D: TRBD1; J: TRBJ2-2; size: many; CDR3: CASSFTDRGSGELFF; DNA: TGTGCCAGCAGTTTCACGGACAGGGGCTCCGGGGAGCTGTTTTTT
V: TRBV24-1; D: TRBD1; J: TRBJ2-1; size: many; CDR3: CATSDLGQGTYNEQFF; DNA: TGTGCCACCAGTGATTTAGGACAGGGGACCTACAATGAGCAGTTCTTC
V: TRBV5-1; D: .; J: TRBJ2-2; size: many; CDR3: CASSLGQMGTGELFF; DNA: TGCGCCAGCAGCTTGGGACAGATGGGAACCGGGGAGCTGTTTTTT
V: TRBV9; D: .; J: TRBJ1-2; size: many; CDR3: CASSVVATGFYGYTF; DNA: TGTGCCAGCAGCGTAGTGGCGACAGGCTTCTATGGCTACACCTTC
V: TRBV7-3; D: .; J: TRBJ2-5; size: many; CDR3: CASSLIGGGAYGETQYF; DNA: TGTGCCAGCAGCTTAATCGGCGGCGGGGCGTACGGAGAGACCCAGTACTTC
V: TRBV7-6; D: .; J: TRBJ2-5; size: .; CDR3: CASSSYREETQYF; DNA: TGTGCCAGCAGCTCCTACAGAGAAGAGACCCAGTACTTC
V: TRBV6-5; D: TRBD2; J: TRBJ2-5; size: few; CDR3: CASSYGTSGGRGTQYF; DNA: TGTGCCAGCAGTTACGGGACTAGCGGGGGCAGGGGGACCCAGTACTTC
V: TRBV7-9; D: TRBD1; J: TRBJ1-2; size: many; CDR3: CASSLVGDRGNYGYTF; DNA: TGTGCCAGCAGCTTAGTAGGGGACAGGGGGAACTATGGCTACACCTTC
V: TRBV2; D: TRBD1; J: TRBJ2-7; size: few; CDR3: CASSEQGAGVSGEQYF; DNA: TGTGCCAGCAGTGAACAGGGGGCTGGGGTTTCTGGCGAGCAGTACTTC
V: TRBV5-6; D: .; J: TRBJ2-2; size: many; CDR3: CASSLALGATTGELFF; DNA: TGTGCCAGCAGCTTGGCTTTAGGGGCAACCACCGGGGAGCTGTTTTTT
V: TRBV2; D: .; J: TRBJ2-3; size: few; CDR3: CASSAITDTQYF; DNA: TGTGCCAGCAGTGCTATCACAGATACGCAGTATTTT
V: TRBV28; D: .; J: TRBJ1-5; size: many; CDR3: CATKTGDSNQPQHF; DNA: TGTGCCACTAAAACGGGGGATAGCAATCAGCCCCAGCATTTT
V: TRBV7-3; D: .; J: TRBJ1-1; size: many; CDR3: CASSLSNFETRQTEAFF; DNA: TGTGCCAGCAGCTTATCTAATTTTGAGACACGGCAAACTGAAGCTTTCTTT
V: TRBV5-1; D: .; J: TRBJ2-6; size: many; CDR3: CASRYRAGANVLTF; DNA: TGCGCCAGCAGGTACAGGGCTGGGGCCAACGTCCTGACTTTC
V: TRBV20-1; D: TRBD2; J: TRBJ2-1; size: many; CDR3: CSALSGNEQFF; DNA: TGCAGTGCTCTTAGCGGGAATGAGCAGTTCTTC
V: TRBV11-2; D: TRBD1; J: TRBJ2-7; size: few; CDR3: CASSPIDRQGTYEQYF; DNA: TGTGCCAGCAGCCCGATTGACCGACAGGGAACCTACGAGCAGTACTTC
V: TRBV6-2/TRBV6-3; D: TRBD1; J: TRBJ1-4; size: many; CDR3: CASSRQGFTEKLFF; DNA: TGTGCCAGCAGTCGACAGGGGTTTACTGAAAAACTGTTTTTT
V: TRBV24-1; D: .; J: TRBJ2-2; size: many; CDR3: CATSQRRTGELFF; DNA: TGTGCCACCAGCCAAAGGCGGACCGGGGAGCTGTTTTTT
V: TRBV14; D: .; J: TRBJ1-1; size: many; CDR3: CASSQDFGEVNTEAFF; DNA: TGTGCCAGCAGCCAAGACTTCGGTGAAGTGAACACTGAAGCTTTCTTT
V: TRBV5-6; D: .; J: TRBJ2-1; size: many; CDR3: CASRLLESSSYNEQFF; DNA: TGTGCCAGCAGGCTACTTGAAAGTAGCTCCTACAATGAGCAGTTCTTC
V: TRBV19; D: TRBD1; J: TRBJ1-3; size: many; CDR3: CASSKTGESGNTIYF; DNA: TGTGCCAGTAGTAAGACAGGGGAATCTGGAAACACCATATATTTT
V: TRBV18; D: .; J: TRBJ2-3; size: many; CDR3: CASSLPDFLSRSTDTQYF; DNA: TGTGCCAGCTCACTCCCGGACTTTCTTTCCCGTAGCACAGATACGCAGTATTTT
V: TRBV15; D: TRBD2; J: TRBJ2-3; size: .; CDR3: CATSLSGGAADTQYF; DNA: TGTGCCACCAGCTTATCCGGGGGGGCAGCAGATACGCAGTATTTT
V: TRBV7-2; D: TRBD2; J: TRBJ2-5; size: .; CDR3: CASSPRLAGVSKTQYF; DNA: TGTGCCAGCAGCCCAAGACTAGCGGGGGTATCTAAGACCCAGTACTTC
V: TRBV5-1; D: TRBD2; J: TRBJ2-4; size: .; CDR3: CASSVTGGQFDIQYF; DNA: TGCGCCAGCAGCGTTACGGGGGGGCAGTTCGACATTCAGTACTTC
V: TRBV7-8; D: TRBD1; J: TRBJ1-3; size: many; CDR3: CASSLRGQDSGNTIYF; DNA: TGTGCCAGCAGCTTAAGGGGACAGGACTCTGGAAACACCATATATTTT
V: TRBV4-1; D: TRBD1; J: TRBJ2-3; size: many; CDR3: CASRFLGQGTDTQYF; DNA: TGCGCCAGCAGATTCTTGGGACAGGGCACAGATACGCAGTATTTT
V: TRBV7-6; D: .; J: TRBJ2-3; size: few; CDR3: CASSPLRGSLSQYF; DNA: TGTGCCAGCAGCCCGCTTAGGGGGTCGCTCTCGCAGTATTTT
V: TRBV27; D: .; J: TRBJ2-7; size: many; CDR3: CASSFGGSSYEQYF; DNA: TGTGCCAGCAGTTTCGGGGGTAGCTCCTACGAGCAGTACTTC
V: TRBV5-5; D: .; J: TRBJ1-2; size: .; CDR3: CASSLSGLGHPNYGYTF; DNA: TGTGCCAGCAGCCTCTCGGGTCTCGGCCACCCTAACTATGGCTACACCTTC
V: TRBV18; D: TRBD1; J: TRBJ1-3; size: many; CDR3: CATTGAGNTIYF; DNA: TGTGCCACCACAGGGGCTGGAAACACCATATATTTT
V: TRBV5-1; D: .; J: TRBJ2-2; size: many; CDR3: CASSLTGVAGELFF; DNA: TGCGCCAGCAGCTTGACGGGGGTGGCCGGGGAGCTGTTTTTT
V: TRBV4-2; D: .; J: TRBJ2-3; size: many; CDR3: CASSQEGQFTDTQYF; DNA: TGTGCCAGCAGCCAAGAAGGCCAGTTCACAGATACGCAGTATTTT
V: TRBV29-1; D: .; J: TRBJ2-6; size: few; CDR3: CSAEAGANVLTF; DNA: TGCAGCGCCGAGGCAGGGGCCAACGTCCTGACTTTC
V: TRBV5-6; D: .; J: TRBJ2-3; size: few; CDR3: CASSLQGLSLSTDTQYF; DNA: TGTGCCAGCAGCTTGCAAGGACTCTCTTTAAGCACAGATACGCAGTATTTT
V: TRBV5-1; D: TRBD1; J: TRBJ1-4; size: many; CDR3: CASSLGQGGEKLFF; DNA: TGCGCCAGCAGCTTGGGACAGGGAGGGGAAAAACTGTTTTTT
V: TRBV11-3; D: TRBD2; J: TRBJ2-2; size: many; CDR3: CASSPWTSDGDTGELFF; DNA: TGTGCCAGCAGCCCCTGGACTAGCGATGGGGACACCGGGGAGCTGTTTTTT
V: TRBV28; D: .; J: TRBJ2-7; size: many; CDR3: CASRLSGVSYEQYF; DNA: TGTGCCAGCAGACTTAGCGGAGTCTCCTACGAGCAGTACTTC
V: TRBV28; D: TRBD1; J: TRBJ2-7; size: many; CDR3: CARRGTGGVRQYF; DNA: TGTGCCAGGAGAGGGACAGGGGGTGTAAGGCAGTACTTC
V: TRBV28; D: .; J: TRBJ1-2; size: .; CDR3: CASSFAGNYGYTF; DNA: TGTGCCAGCAGTTTCGCGGGTAACTATGGCTACACCTTC
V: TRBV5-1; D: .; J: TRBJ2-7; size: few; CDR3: CASSLGGETPYEQYF; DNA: TGCGCCAGCAGCTTGGGGGGGGAAACCCCTTACGAGCAGTACTTC
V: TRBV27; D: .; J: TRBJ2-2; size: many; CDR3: CASSRTGELFF; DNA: TGTGCCAGCAGTCGCACCGGGGAGCTGTTTTTT
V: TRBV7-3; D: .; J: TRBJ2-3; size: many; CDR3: CASSPTTGTQYF; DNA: TGTGCCAGCAGCCCGACCACGGGTACGCAGTATTTT
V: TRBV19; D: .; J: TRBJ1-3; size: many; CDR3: CASSMGQSSGNTIYF; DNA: TGTGCCAGTAGTATGGGGCAGAGCTCTGGAAACACCATATATTTT
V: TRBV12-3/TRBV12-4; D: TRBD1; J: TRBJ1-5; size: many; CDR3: CASSLGQGLVQPQHF; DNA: TGTGCCAGCAGTTTGGGACAGGGCCTCGTTCAGCCCCAGCATTTT
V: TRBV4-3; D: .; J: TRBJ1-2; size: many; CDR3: CASSQDESGASFYGYTF; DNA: TGCGCCAGCAGCCAAGATGAATCAGGGGCCTCTTTCTATGGCTACACCTTC
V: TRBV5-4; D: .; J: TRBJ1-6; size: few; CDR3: CASSFSSEGSPLHF; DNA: TGTGCCAGCAGCTTCTCGTCCGAAGGTTCACCCCTCCACTTT
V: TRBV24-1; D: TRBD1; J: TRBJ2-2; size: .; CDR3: CATSDWTGTGDTGELFF; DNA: TGTGCCACCAGTGATTGGACCGGGACAGGGGACACCGGGGAGCTGTTTTTT
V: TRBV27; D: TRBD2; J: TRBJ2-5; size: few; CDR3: CASSRTSQQETQYF; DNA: TGTGCCAGCAGTCGGACTAGTCAACAAGAGACCCAGTACTTC
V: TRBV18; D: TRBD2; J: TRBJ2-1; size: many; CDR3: CASSSSGTSIGNEQFF; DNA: TGTGCCAGCTCATCCTCCGGGACTAGTATTGGCAATGAGCAGTTCTTC